This T cell receptor (beta chain) appears in the sequencing data of a study of control samples from healthy donors and cancer patients. Germline V gives CDR1 WSHSY, CDR2 SAAADI. This CDR3 comprises 15 residues. Trimming cost V 0 bases and J 1 base, with 9 bases left between them. The assay was immunoSEQ multiplex PCR, and TCRdb's table has in-frame clones only and misses some. The top ten clones hold about 11% of a sample with some 130,000 clones, around nine tenths of them seen once. The sequencing input was blood. The clonotype comes from a man aged 30 to 45 in good health. The gene calls are TRBV10-2 and TRBJ1-1, with D maybe TRBD1 (6 bases). CDR3 sequence (DNA): TGCGCCAGCAGTGAGTCGATAGGGGGGAACACTGAAGCTTTCTTT. As protein: CASSESIGGNTEAFF.